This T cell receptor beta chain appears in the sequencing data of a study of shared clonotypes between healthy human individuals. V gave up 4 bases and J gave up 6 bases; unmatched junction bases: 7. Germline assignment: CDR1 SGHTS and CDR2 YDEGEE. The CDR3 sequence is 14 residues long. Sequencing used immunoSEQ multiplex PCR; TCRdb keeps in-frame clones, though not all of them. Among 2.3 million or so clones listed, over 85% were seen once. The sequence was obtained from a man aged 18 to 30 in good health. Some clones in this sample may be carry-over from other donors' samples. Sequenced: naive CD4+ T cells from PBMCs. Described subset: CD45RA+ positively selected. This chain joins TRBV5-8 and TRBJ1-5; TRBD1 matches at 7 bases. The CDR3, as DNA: TGTGCCAGCAGCCGCAGGGGGATGGGTCAGCCCCAGCATTTT. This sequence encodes CASSRRGMGQPQHF.